The entry below describes one TCR beta chain. Its specificity is not known. One end of the junction is discordant with germline, which a read error may explain. Preparation methods for the bulk TCR libraries were those previously described, with listed TCR primers. TCRdb reanalysed the PCR reads using MiXCR and keeps one entry per CDR3 protein. The sample carries some 100,000 distinct CDR3 sequences, under 40% recorded once. This sample is part of a study of molecular identifiers for immune sequencing clone quantification. Findings of the study overall: Some 970,000 naive cells reportedly did not prevent detection of spiked Jurkat TCR RNA from one cell. With a barcode shared among identical TCR molecules, highly expanded clone sizes could be underestimated.

From germline, CDR1 is SQVTM and CDR2 ANQGSEA. The CDR3 is 13 residues long. This sequence originates from a human donor in good health. Some libraries in this study had Jurkat cell RNA spiked in. The chain recombines TRBV29-1 with TRBJ1-4; D may be TRBD1 (6 bases). Material for sequencing was naive CD8+ T cells from blood, with Jurkat cell RNA spiked in. Subset: FACS-sorted CD8+CD4-CCR7+CD45RA+ naive T cells. Written as DNA, the CDR3 is TGCAGCGACGTTGACAGGAGAAATGAAAAACCGTTTTTT. It codes for CSDVDRRNEKPFF.